One and the same sample provided the 10 T cell receptor beta chains below, sequenced in a study of blood T cells in healthy people across ages. Together with a sample-barcoded 5' primer, a J-beta primer mix was included in a second PCR lasting 7 to 11 cycles. TCRdb fed the 5' RACE reads into MiXCR, producing one record per CDR3 protein. The data contain some 900,000 distinct CDR3 sequences, 45% to 50% of them singletons. Input material: blood. The receptors derive from a man between 25 and 39 years old in good health.

The rearrangement joins TRBV5-1 to TRBJ2-4; D remains ambiguous. Per germline, CDR1 SGHRS and CDR2 YFSETQ. The CDR3 spans 13 residues. Trimming removed 5 bases from V and 0 bases from J, with 6 bases in between. The CDR3 nucleotides are TGCGCCAGCAGTAGTAGAGCCAAAAACATTCAGTACTTC. This codes for CASSSRAKNIQYF.

The chain couples TRBV18 to TRBJ2-3, with D possibly matching TRBD2 (5 bases). Germline CDR1 KGHSH, CDR2 LQKENI. V was trimmed by 5 bases and J by 0 bases, leaving 21 bases between them. The length of the CDR3 is 18 residues. CDR3 residues: CASSGSSGPDLSTDTQYF. The CDR3, as DNA: TGTGCCAGCTCAGGCTCAAGCGGACCCGACCTAAGCACAGATACGCAGTATTTT.

As DNA, the CDR3 is TGCAGCGTTTCCCGGAGGCTAGCGGTGAATGAGCAGTTCTTC. Translating gives CSVSRRLAVNEQFF. This chain links TRBV29-1 with TRBJ2-1, with 7 bases aligning to TRBD2. J was trimmed by 7 bases and V by 5 bases; bases with no gene match: 11. This CDR3 spans 14 amino acids. Germline V gene sequence: CDR1 SQVTM, CDR2 ANQGSEA.

The chain couples TRBV2 to TRBJ2-3, with D unresolved. V lost 5 bases, J lost 6 bases, and 18 bases lay in between. The germline V gene encodes CDR1 SNHLY and CDR2 FYNNEI. The CDR3 is made up of 15 amino acids. CDR3 nucleotide sequence: TGTGCCAGCAGTTCCCCGTCCCGGGTTGGGGATACGCAGTATTTT. Protein: CASSSPSRVGDTQYF.

This clonotype appeared a few times. The chain is built from TRBV2 and TRBJ2-7; tentative D call: TRBD1 (6 bases). The CDR3 totals 12 residues. Trimming took 9 bases from V and 1 from J, leaving 10 bases between them. The germline CDR1 and CDR2 sequences are SNHLY and FYNNEI. CDR3 bases: TGTGCCAGTCTACAGGGATCCTACGAGCAGTACTTC. This translates into CASLQGSYEQYF.

This clonotype was seen a few times. This rearrangement joins TRBV9 to TRBJ2-5; TRBD1 or TRBD2 may be the D gene (5 bases each). CDR3 length: 14 amino acids. V was pared by 3 bases and J by 1 base, with 10 bases between. The germline V gene has CDR1 SGDLS and CDR2 YYNGEE. In DNA form, the CDR3 reads TGTGCCAGCAGCGAGGGACCACCCCAAGAGACCCAGTACTTC. Translating it yields CASSEGPPQETQYF. Complete variable domain (other parts from reference TRBV9 and TRBJ2-5): DSGVTQTPKHLITATGQRVTLRCSPRSGDLSVYWYQQSLDQGLQFLIQYYNGEERAKGNILERFSAQQFPDLHSELNLSSLELGDSALYFCASSEGPPQETQYFGPGTRLLVL.

This clonotype was seen at least ten times. The CDR3 nucleotides are TGTGCCATCAGTGAGTCGATGAGCTACGAGCAGTACTTC. It specifies CAISESMSYEQYF. The genes are TRBV10-3 and TRBJ2-7; no firm D call. Germline-derived CDR1 and CDR2 are ENHRY and SYGVKD. Trimming stripped 0 bases from V and 3 bases from J, with 6 bases between. This CDR3 is built from 13 residues.

The V and J genes are TRBV7-2 and TRBJ1-3; 9 bases line up with TRBD1. The CDR3 runs to 18 residues. Germline CDR1 is SGHTA and CDR2 is FQGNSA. V lost 6 bases, J lost 4 bases, and 16 bases stayed unmatched. This CDR3 is CASSQPGQGGDPGNTIYF. For the CDR3, the DNA is TGTGCCAGCAGTCAACCGGGACAGGGTGGTGATCCCGGAAACACCATATATTTT.

This clonotype was seen a single time. Relative to the germline gene, one junction end is altered; a read error may explain this. The rearrangement joins TRBV9 to TRBJ2-1; D is undetermined. Germline V lookup: CDR1 SGDLS, CDR2 YYNGEE. CDR3 size: 14 residues. This CDR3 reads CAGSVGISYNEQFF. The DNA of the CDR3 is TGTGCCGGCAGCGTGGGTATTTCCTACAATGAGCAGTTCTTC.

This clonotype was observed once. The V and J genes are TRBV20-1 and TRBJ2-5; D remains ambiguous. The assigned J gene may be wrong: the sequence end matches TRBJ2-7 better. CDR1 is DFQATT, CDR2 SNEGSKA, per germline (reference sequence). The CDR3 contains 16 residues. CDR3 in DNA: TGCAGTGCTAGAGATGTGGGCTCCGGAACATTCTACGAGCAGTACTTC. It translates to CSARDVGSGTFYEQYF.